This TCR beta chain was identified in a study of T cells in tuberculosis. Study-wide context: Sequenced TCRs come from CD1B-GMM tetramer-binding T cells.

Clones were read by immunoSEQ multiplex PCR, and TCRdb kept only the in-frame ones, dropping some. The table has 55,000 to 65,000 clones, around 86% seen once; the top ten hold roughly 12%. Sorting used thawed, overnight-rested PBMC stained with anti-CD3, a viability dye and GMM-loaded CD1B tetramer. CD1B tetramers were loaded with Rhodococcus equi-derived C32 glucose monomycolate. Germline CDR1 is LGHNA and CDR2 is YSLEER. The V end lost 0 bases, the J end lost 7 bases, and 7 bases lay between the germline ends. This CDR3 has 13 amino acids. The sequenced material came from CD1b-GMM tetramer-negative cells sorted from PBMCs. The receptor was derived from an adult woman with latent tuberculosis. The gene calls are TRBV4-3 and TRBJ2-4; D is unresolved. In DNA form, the CDR3 reads TGCGCCAGCAGCCAAGATCGAGGTAACATTCAGTACTTC. This sequence encodes CASSQDRGNIQYF.